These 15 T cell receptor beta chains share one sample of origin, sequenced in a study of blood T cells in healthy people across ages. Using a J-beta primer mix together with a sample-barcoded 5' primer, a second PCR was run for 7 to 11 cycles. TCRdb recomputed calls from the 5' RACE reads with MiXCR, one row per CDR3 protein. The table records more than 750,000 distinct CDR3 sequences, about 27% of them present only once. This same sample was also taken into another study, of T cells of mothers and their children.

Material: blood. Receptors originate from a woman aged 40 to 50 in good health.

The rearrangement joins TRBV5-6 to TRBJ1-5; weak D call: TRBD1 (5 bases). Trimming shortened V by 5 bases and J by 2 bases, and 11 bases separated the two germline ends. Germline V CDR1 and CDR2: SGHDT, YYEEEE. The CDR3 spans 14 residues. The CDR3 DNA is TGTGCCAGCAGAGAAAGGGGTGGCAATCAGCCCCAGCATTTT. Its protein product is CASRERGGNQPQHF.

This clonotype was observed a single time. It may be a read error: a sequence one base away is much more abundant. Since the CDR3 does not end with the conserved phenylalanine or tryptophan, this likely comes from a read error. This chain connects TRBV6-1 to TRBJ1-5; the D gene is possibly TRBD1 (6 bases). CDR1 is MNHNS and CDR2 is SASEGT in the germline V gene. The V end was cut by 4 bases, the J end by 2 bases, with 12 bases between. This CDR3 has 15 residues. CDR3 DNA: TGTGCCAGCAGTGGAGGGGGTATCGGCAATCAGCCCCAGCATCTT. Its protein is CASSGGGIGNQPQHL.

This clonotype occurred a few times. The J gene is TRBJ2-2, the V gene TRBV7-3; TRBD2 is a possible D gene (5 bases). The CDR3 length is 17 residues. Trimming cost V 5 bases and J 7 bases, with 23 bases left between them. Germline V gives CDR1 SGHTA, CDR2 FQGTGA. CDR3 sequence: CASSPDGTTLAIGELFF. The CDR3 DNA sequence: TGTGCCAGCAGCCCGGACGGCACAACCTTAGCGATCGGGGAGCTGTTTTTT.

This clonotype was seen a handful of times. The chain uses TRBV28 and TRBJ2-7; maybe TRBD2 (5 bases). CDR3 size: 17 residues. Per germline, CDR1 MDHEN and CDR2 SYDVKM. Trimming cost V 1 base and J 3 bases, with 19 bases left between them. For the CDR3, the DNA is TGTGCCAGCAGTTTATCCGAGGGAAGGGAGTATTTCTACGAGCAGTACTTC. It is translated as CASSLSEGREYFYEQYF.

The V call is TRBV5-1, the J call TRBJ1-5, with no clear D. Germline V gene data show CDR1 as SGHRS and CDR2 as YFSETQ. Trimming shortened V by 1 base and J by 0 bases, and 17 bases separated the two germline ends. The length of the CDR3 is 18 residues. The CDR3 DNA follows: TGCGCCAGCAGCTTGAGAACGGAGAGTACCTATAGCAATCAGCCCCAGCATTTT. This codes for CASSLRTESTYSNQPQHF.

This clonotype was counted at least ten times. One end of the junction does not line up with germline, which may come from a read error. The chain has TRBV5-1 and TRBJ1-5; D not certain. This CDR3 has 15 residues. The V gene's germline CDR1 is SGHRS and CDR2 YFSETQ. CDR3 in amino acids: CASSLEGNSNQPQHF. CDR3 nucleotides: TGTGCCAGCAGCTTGGAAGGGAATAGCAATCAGCCCCAGCATTTT.

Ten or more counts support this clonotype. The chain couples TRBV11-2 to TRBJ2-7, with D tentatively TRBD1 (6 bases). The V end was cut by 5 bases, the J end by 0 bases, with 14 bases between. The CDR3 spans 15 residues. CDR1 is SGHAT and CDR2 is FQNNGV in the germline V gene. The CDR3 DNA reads TGTGCCAGCAGCCAGGACAGATTATCCTCCTACGAGCAGTACTTC. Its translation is CASSQDRLSSYEQYF.

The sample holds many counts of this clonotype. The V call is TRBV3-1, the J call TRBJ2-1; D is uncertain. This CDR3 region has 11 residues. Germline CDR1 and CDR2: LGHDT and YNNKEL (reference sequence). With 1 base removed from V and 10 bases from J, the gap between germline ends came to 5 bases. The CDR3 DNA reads TGTGCCAGCAGCCAAGTAAAGGAGCAGTTCTTC. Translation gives CASSQVKEQFF.

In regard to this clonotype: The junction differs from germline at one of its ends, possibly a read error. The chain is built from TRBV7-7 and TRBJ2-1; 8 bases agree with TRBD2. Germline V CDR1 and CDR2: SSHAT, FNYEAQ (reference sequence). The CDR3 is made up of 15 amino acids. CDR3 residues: CASSRGGGGYNEQFF. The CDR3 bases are TGTGCTAGCAGCCGGGGGGGCGGGGGCTACAATGAGCAGTTCTTC. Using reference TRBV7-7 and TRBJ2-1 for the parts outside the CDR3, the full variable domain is GAGVSQSPRYKVTKRGQDVTLRCDPISSHATLYWYQQALGQGPEFLTYFNYEAQPDKSGLPSDRFSAERPEGSISTLTIQRTEQRDSAMYRCASSRGGGGYNEQFFGPGTRLTVL.

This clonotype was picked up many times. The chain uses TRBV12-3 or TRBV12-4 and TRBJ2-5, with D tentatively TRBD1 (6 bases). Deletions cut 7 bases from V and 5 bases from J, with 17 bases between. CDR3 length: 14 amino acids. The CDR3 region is CASTKDTGLETQYF. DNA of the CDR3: TGTGCCAGCACCAAAGACACAGGGTTGGAGACCCAGTACTTC.

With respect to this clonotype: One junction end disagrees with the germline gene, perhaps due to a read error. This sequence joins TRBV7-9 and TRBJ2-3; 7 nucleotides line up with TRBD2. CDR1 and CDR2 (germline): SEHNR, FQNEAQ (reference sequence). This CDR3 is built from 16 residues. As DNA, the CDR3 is TGCGCCAGCAGCCGCGGGGGAGGTTTAGTCACAGATGCGCAGTATTTT. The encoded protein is CASSRGGGLVTDAQYF.

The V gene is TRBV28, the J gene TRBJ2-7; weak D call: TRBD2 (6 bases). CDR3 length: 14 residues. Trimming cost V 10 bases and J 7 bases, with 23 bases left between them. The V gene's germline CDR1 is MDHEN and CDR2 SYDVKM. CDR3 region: CATQPGVTRFEQYF. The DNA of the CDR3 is TGTGCCACCCAACCGGGGGTCACACGCTTTGAGCAGTACTTC.

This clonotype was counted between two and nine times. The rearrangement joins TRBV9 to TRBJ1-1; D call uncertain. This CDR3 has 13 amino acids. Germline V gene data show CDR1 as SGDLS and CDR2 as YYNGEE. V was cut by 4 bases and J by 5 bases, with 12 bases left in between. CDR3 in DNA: TGTGCCAGCAGCCCCCCCCGGGGAACTGAAGCTTTCTTT. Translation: CASSPPRGTEAFF.

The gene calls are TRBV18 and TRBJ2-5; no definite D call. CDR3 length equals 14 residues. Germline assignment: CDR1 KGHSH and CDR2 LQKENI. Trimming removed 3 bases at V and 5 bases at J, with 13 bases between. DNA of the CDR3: TGTGCCAGCTCACCGCCCCTTACGCTTGAGACCCAGTACTTC. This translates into CASSPPLTLETQYF.

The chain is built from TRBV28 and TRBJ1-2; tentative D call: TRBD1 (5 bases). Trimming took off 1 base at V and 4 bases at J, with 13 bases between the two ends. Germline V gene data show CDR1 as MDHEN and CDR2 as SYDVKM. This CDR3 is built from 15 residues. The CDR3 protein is CASSLYGADLYGYTF. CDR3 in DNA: TGTGCCAGCAGTTTATACGGGGCCGACCTCTATGGCTACACCTTC.